Reported below is one TCR beta chain. Its antigen remains unidentified. J was trimmed by 0 bases and V by 3 bases; bases with no gene match: 2. Germline V lookup: CDR1 LNHNV, CDR2 YYDKDF (reference sequence). CDR3 length: 16 amino acids. The time point denotes: week 23, last vaccination. It was 300 ug of mutant IDH1 20-mer peptide that made up each vaccine dose, given with topical imiquimod. TCRdb keeps only in-frame clones here, not all; method: immunoSEQ multiplex PCR. The table includes around 55,000 clones, 75% to 90% detected once. The source of the sample is a study of a mutant IDH1 vaccine in newly diagnosed glioma. The wider study: Patients were pretreated with radiotherapy, temozolomide, or both, mostly both.

Overall study findings and caveats: No link was apparently found between pseudoprogression and changes in top peripheral T cell clonotypes.

The sequence came from a man aged 35-49 years with glioma. Source: PBMCs, taken from a glioma patient whose treatment included an IDH1 peptide vaccine. This chain links TRBV15 with TRBJ2-6; 7 bases agree with TRBD1. CDR3 loop: CATSSSGGSGANVLTF. DNA for the CDR3: TGTGCCACCAGCAGCTCAGGGGGCTCTGGGGCCAACGTCCTGACTTTC. The variable domain in full, with the rest retrieved from reference TRBV15 and TRBJ2-6, is DAMVIQNPRYQVTQFGKPVTLSCSQTLNHNVMYWYQQKSSQAPKLLFHYYDKDFNNEADTPDNFQSRRPNTSFCFLDIRSPGLGDTAMYLCATSSSGGSGANVLTFGAGSRLTVL.